This T cell receptor (beta chain) comes out of a study of blood T cell repertoires in COVID-19. Under the authors' procedure: Amplifying reference gene primers gave estimates of nucleated cell counts. The protocol was immunoSEQ multiplex PCR, while the TCRdb copy is restricted to in-frame clones and leaves out a portion. V and J calls plus clone size are reproduced from that table; the DNA served to infer D and trimming. Among fewer than 300,000 clones, over 70% were seen once, and the ten largest hold approximately 1.5%. This CDR3 has 15 amino acids. V lost 2 bases and J 2 bases, leaving 12 bases between the germline ends. The germline CDR1 and CDR2 sequences are MNHEY and SMNVEV (reference sequence).

This TCR came from a woman in her thirties or forties who had recovered from COVID-19. V gene TRBV27 combines with J gene TRBJ1-1; no clear D gene. The sequenced sample consisted of peripheral blood. Here the CDR3 DNA reads TGTGCCAGCAGTTTACATGGCCTCTCCAACACTGAAGCTTTCTTT. Translating gives CASSLHGLSNTEAFF.